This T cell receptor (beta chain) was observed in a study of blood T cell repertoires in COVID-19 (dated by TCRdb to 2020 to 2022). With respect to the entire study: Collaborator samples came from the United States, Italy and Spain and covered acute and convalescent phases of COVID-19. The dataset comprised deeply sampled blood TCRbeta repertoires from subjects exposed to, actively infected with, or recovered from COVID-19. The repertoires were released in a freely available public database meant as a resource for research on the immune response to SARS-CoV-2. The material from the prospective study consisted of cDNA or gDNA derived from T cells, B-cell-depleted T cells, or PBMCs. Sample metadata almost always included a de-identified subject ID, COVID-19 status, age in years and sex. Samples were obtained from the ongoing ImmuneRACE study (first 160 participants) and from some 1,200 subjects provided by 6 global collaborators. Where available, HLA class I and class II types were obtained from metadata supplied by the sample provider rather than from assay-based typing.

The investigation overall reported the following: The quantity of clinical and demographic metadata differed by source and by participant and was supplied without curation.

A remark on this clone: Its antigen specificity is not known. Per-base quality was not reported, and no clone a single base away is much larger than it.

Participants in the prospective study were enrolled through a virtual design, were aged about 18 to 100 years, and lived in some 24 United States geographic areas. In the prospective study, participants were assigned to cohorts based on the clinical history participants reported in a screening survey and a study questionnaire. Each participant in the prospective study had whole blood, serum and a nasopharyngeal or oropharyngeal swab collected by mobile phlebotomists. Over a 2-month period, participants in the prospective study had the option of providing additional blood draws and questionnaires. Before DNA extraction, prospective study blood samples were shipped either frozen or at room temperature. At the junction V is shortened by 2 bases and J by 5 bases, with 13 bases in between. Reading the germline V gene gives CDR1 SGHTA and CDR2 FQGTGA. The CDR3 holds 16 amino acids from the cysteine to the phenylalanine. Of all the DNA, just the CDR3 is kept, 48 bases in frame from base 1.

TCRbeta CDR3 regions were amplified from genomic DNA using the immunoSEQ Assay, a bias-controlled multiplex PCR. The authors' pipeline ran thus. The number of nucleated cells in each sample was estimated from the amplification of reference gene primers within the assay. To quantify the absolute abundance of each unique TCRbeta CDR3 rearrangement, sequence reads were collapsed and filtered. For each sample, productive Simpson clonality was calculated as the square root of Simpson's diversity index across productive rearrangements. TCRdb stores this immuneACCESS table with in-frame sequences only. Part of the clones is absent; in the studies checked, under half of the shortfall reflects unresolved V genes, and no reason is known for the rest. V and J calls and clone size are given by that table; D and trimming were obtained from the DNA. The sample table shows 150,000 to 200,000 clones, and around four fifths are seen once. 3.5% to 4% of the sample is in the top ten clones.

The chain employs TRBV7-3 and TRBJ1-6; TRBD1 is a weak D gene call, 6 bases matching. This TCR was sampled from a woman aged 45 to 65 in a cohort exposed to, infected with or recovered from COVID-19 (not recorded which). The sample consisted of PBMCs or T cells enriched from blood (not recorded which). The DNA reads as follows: TGTGCCAGCAGCTTATCAGGGGATTCGGATAATTCACCCCTCCACTTT. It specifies CASSLSGDSDNSPLHF.